The next 6 T cell receptor beta chains were all read from a single sample in a study of T-cell memory formation after mild COVID-19. One entry per CDR3 protein, called by TCRdb with MiXCR from the 5' RACE reads. The data show approximately 100,000 distinct CDR3 sequences, roughly 10% seen once. The specimen sequenced was PBMCs or a T cell subset sorted from them (not recorded which). Receptor source: a man aged 18-30 years who had mild COVID-19 (a few samples of this study predate the infection). Cell type and time point are not known.

In its sample, this clonotype was seen a few times. CDR3 coding DNA: TGCGCCAGCAGCCAAACCCGTTGGGGGGAGAGGACTGAAGCTTTCTTT. It encodes CASSQTRWGERTEAFF. The chain couples TRBV4-1 to TRBJ1-1; D is perhaps TRBD1 (5 bases). Germline CDR1 is MGHRA and CDR2 is YSYEKL. Trimming left V 2 bases short and J 5 bases short, with 18 bases between. This CDR3 is 16 amino acids long.

The chain employs TRBV18 and TRBJ2-5; D gene uncertain. The CDR3 is 17 amino acids. Looked up from germline, CDR1 is KGHSH and CDR2 is LQKENI. The germline V and J ends were trimmed by 2 bases and 2 bases, with 18 bases remaining between them. CDR3 sequence reads: CASSPSASRNLQETQYF. For the CDR3, the DNA is TGTGCCAGCTCACCATCAGCCAGCCGGAATTTACAAGAGACCCAGTACTTC.

This clonotype was seen more than once but under ten times. This sequence joins TRBV7-9 and TRBJ1-1; possibly TRBD1 for D (5 bases). V was shortened by 1 base and J by 3 bases, with 9 bases between the two germline ends. The CDR3 has 14 residues. CDR1 is SEHNR and CDR2 is FQNEAQ in the germline V gene (reference sequence). Here the CDR3 reads CASSLEGRYTEAFF. The CDR3 DNA sequence: TGTGCCAGCAGCTTAGAGGGACGGTACACTGAAGCTTTCTTT.

This chain uses TRBV5-1 with TRBJ2-2; D is uncertain. V was pared by 7 bases and J by 3 bases, with 13 bases between. Germline CDR1 and CDR2: SGHRS and YFSETQ. The CDR3 spans 14 residues. In nucleotides, the CDR3 is TGCGCCAGCCAGCAGGAAGTGGACACCGGGGAGCTGTTTTTT. Protein: CASQQEVDTGELFF.

This clonotype was detected many times. The junction departs from germline at one end; a sequencing error may be responsible. V is TRBV7-9 and J is TRBJ2-7, with TRBD2 as a possible D gene (6 bases). Germline CDR1 is SEHNR and CDR2 is FQNEAQ (reference sequence). This CDR3 region has 14 residues. Written as DNA, the CDR3 is TGTGCCAGCAGCGTAGCAGGACTAAAGTACGAGCAGTACTTC. It codes for CASSVAGLKYEQYF. Drawing the rest from reference TRBV7-9 and TRBJ2-7, the complete variable domain is DTGVSQNPRHKITKRGQNVTFRCDPISEHNRLYWYRQTLGQGPEFLTYFQNEAQLEKSRLLSDRFSAERPKGSFSTLEIQRTEQGDSAMYLCASSVAGLKYEQYFGPGTRLTVT.

The table lists this clonotype with a few counts. V is TRBV19 and J is TRBJ1-1, with 8 bases lining up with TRBD1. V shed 2 bases, J shed 4 bases, and the junction held 0 bases outside the gene matches. Germline V CDR1 and CDR2: LNHDA, SQIVND (reference sequence). The CDR3 runs to 13 residues. In DNA, the CDR3 is TGTGCCAGTAGTATAACAGGGGGCACTGAAGCTTTCTTT. Translated, it gives CASSITGGTEAFF.